This TCR beta chain was recovered during a study of shared clonotypes between healthy human individuals. Background on the study: Samples came from two female and a few male donors aged 18 to 49.

General study points: Across subsets, estimated richness was generally greater for naive than for memory populations.

V was pared by 7 bases and J by 8 bases, with 24 bases between. Germline assignment: CDR1 LNHNV and CDR2 YYDKDF (reference sequence). The CDR3 spans 16 residues. The table came from immunoSEQ multiplex PCR; TCRdb's copy has only in-frame clones and leaves some out. The sample yields 2 million to 2.5 million clones, approximately 94% seen once. As to this clone: Its cognate antigen is unknown.

The sequenced sample was naive CD4+ T cells from PBMCs. Subset: CD45RA+ positively selected. The rearrangement uses TRBV15 and TRBJ2-1, with D tentatively TRBD1 or TRBD2 (5 bases each). The clonotype was recovered from a man aged 18 to 35 in good health. Some clones in this sample may be carry-over from other donors' samples. For the CDR3, the DNA is TGTGCCACCAAGAGTGGGGGTATCTTTGGCTCGGATGAGCAGTTCTTC. Amino acids: CATKSGGIFGSDEQFF.